The sequence of this T cell receptor (beta chain) was determined in a study of cytomegalovirus exposure and HLA in healthy donors. Whole-study findings and limits: The study labeled 150 or so TCR beta chains cytomegalovirus-associated.

A remark on this clone: Its antigen is as yet unknown.

The data were produced by immunoSEQ multiplex PCR, yet TCRdb's version contains in-frame clones alone and is incomplete. The repertoire holds about 120,000 clones, with 85% as singletons. The V gene lost 3 bases and the J gene lost 2 bases, with 11 bases spanning the gap. Per the germline V gene, CDR1 is MNHEY and CDR2 is SMNVEV (reference sequence). The CDR3 consists of 15 residues. The source material was PBMCs. The clonotype comes from a woman aged 30 to 39 in good health and CMV-seronegative. The V gene is TRBV27, the J gene TRBJ2-4; perhaps TRBD2 as D (5 bases). The CDR3 sequence: CASSLARVTKNIQYF. The CDR3 nucleotides are TGTGCCAGCAGTTTGGCGAGGGTGACCAAAAACATTCAGTACTTC.